The 7 T cell receptor beta chains in this list originate from one sample, sequenced in a study of vaccination and CD4 T cells after COVID-19. These receptors' targets are unknown. Scientists ran DNA taken from cultured CD4+ T cells through the Oncomine TCR Beta short-read assay for sequencing. Via MiXCR, TCRdb re-called the PCR reads, giving one row per CDR3 protein. In the table there are 15,000 to 25,000 distinct CDR3 sequences, approximately 37% of which are singletons. Treatment of the sample: roughly 10-day PBMC culture with coronavirus spike peptide pools or control peptides (ViraFEST assay). Sequencing input: cultured CD4+ T cells from blood. These receptor sequences come from a human donor with COVID-19.

The gene calls are TRBV19 and TRBJ1-5; TRBD1 matches 9 bases. The germline V gene encodes CDR1 LNHDA and CDR2 SQIVND (reference sequence). The CDR3 spans 15 residues. V lost 6 bases, J lost 0 bases, and 3 bases stayed unmatched. The CDR3 DNA is TGTGCCAGTAGGGACAGGGGAACTAGCAATCAGCCCCAGCATTTT. It codes for CASRDRGTSNQPQHF.

The sample holds a few counts of this clonotype. The chain employs TRBV15 and TRBJ1-2; D unresolved. In germline, CDR1 is LNHNV, CDR2 YYDKDF (reference sequence). V was trimmed by 3 bases and J by 7 bases, leaving 15 bases between them. The CDR3 has 14 residues. For the CDR3, the DNA is TGTGCCACCAGCAGGGACTTCCTACCGGGTGGCTACACCTTC. Protein sequence: CATSRDFLPGGYTF.

The table lists this clonotype with a few counts. The V gene is TRBV27, the J gene TRBJ1-1; weak D call: TRBD1 (6 bases). CDR3 length: 16 amino acids. Trimming cost V 2 bases and J 2 bases, with 15 bases left between them. Germline V lookup: CDR1 MNHEY, CDR2 SMNVEV (reference sequence). The CDR3 reads CASSLRRGAGNTEAFF. The CDR3 coding sequence is TGTGCCAGCAGTTTAAGGAGGGGGGCTGGTAACACTGAAGCTTTCTTT.

This clonotype was observed a few times. The chain has TRBV6-1 and TRBJ1-3, with D unclear. The germline V gene encodes CDR1 MNHNS and CDR2 SASEGT. CDR3 length equals 14 residues. V gave up 6 bases and J gave up 2 bases, with 11 bases separating them. The CDR3 loop reads CASSFTGTGNTIYF. CDR3 in DNA: TGTGCCAGCAGCTTTACGGGGACTGGAAACACCATATATTTT.

V is TRBV20-1 and J is TRBJ2-5, with TRBD2 identical over 8 bases. The CDR3 sequence is 13 residues long. Germline values: CDR1 DFQATT, CDR2 SNEGSKA (reference sequence). CDR3 residues: CSPKRAGEETQYF. The CDR3 nucleotides read TGCAGCCCCAAAAGAGCGGGGGAAGAGACCCAGTACTTC.

Concerning this clonotype: A much larger clone differs by one base, so this may be a read error. V gene TRBV12-3 or TRBV12-4 combines with J gene TRBJ1-6; 7 positions agree with TRBD1. CDR3 length equals 13 residues. The CDR3: CASRGTEYSPPHF. In nucleotides, the CDR3 is TGTGCCAGCAGGGGGACAGAGTATTCACCCCCCCACTTT.

The chain links TRBV4-1 to TRBJ1-4, with 8 bases matching TRBD1. Germline V lookup: CDR1 MGHRA, CDR2 YSYEKL. With 3 bases clipped from V and 7 bases from J, the junction kept 10 bases outside the gene matches. The CDR3 is made up of 16 amino acids. The CDR3: CASSQLTGGRGEKLFF. CDR3 in DNA: TGCGCCAGCAGCCAGCTTACAGGGGGTAGAGGTGAAAAACTGTTTTTT.